This T cell receptor (delta chain) appears in the sequencing data of a study of Vδ1+ human thymocytes. Study-wide results and caveats: Highly polyclonal TRG and TRD repertoires with Gaussian CDR3 length distributions appeared in thymus.

Sorted Vdelta1+ thymocytes were roughly 98% to 99.6% pure. The template was reverse-transcribed extracted RNA. CDR3 amplicons came from multiplex PCR with pooled V-gene forward and constant-region reverse primers. TCRdb re-called the multiplex PCR reads with CATT. The table records 54,000 or so delta-chain clones, around a sixth of them present only once. Germline lookup yields CDR1 TSWWSYY and CDR2 QGS. This CDR3 comprises 21 residues. V trimming: 0 bases; J trimming: 7 bases; junction bases outside the gene matches: 26. This clone was observed a handful of times. Its specificity is unknown. Sequences were obtained from Vdelta1+ gamma-delta thymocytes from the thymus. Regarding subset: FACS-sorted CD3+ TCRalphabeta- TCRVdelta1+ TCRVdelta2- thymocytes. The sequence was obtained from a boy in the first two years of life who had congenital heart surgery. The V and J genes are TRDV1 and TRDJ1, with 7 bases that match TRDD3. The CDR3 loop is CALGELLLLRSGGLPRGKLIF. The CDR3, as DNA: TGTGCTCTTGGGGAACTTCTACTCTTGAGGTCGGGGGGATTACCCCGGGGTAAACTCATCTTT.